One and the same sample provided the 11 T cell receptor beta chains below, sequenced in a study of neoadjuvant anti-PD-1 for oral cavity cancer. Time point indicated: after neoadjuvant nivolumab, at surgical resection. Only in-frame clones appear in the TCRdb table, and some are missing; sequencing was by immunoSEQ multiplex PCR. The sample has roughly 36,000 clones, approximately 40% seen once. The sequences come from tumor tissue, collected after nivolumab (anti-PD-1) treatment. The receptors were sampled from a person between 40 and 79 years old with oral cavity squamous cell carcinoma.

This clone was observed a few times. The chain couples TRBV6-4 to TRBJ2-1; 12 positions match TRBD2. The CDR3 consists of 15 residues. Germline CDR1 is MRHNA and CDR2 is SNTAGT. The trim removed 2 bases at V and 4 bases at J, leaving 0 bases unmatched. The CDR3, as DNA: TGTGCCAGCAGTGACCTAGCGGGAGGGTACAATGAGCAGTTCTTC. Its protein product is CASSDLAGGYNEQFF.

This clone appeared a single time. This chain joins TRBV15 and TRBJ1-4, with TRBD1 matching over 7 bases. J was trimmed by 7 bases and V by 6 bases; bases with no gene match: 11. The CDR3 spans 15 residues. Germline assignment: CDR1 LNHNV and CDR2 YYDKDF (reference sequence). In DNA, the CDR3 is TGTGCCACCAGGCGACAGGGTGAACGCACTGAAAAACTGTTTTTT. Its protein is CATRRQGERTEKLFF.

In nucleotides, the CDR3 is TGTGCCAGCAGTGACACGCTCTCTGGGGCCAACGTCCTGACTTTC. This sequence encodes CASSDTLSGANVLTF. The chain links TRBV6-1 to TRBJ2-6; no definite D call. Germline lookup yields CDR1 MNHNS and CDR2 SASEGT. The CDR3 contains 15 residues. V gave up 3 bases and J gave up 0 bases, with 6 bases separating them.

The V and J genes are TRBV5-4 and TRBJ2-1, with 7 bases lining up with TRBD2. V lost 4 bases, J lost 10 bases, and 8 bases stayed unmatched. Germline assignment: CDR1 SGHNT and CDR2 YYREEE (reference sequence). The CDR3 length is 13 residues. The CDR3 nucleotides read TGTGCCAGCAGCCAAGGTGACGGGGGGGAGCAGTTCTTC. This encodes CASSQGDGGEQFF.

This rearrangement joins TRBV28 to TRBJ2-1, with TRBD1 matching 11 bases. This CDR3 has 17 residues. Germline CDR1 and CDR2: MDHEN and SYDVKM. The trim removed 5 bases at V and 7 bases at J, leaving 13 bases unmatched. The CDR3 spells CASSQGPTGTGGNEQFF. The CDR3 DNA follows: TGTGCCAGCAGTCAAGGGCCAACCGGGACAGGGGGGAATGAGCAGTTCTTC. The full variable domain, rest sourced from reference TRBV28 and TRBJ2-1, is DVKVTQSSRYLVKRTGEKVFLECVQDMDHENMFWYRQDPGLGLRLIYFSYDVKMKEKGDIPEGYSVSREKKERFSLILESASTNQTSMYLCASSQGPTGTGGNEQFFGPGTRLTVL.

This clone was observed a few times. CDR3 amino acids: CASSLAGGTGELFF. The CDR3 DNA sequence: TGTGCCAGCAGCTTAGCAGGCGGAACCGGGGAGCTGTTTTTT. This chain uses TRBV7-9 with TRBJ2-2, with D uncertain. This CDR3 has 14 residues. CDR1 is SEHNR and CDR2 is FQNEAQ in the germline V gene (reference sequence). The V end lost 0 bases, the J end lost 5 bases, and 7 bases lay between the germline ends.

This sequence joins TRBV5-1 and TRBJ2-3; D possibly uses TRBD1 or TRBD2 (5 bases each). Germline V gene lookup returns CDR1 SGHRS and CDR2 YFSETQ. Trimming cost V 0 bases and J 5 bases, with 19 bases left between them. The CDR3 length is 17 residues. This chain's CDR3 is CASSLDGGRGLGDTQYF. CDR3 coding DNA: TGCGCCAGCAGCTTGGATGGGGGAAGGGGCTTAGGAGATACGCAGTATTTT. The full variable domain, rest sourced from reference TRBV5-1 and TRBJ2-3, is KAGVTQTPRYLIKTRGQQVTLSCSPISGHRSVSWYQQTPGQGLQFLFEYFSETQRNKGNFPGRFSGRQFSNSRSEMNVSTLELGDSALYLCASSLDGGRGLGDTQYFGPGTRLTVL.

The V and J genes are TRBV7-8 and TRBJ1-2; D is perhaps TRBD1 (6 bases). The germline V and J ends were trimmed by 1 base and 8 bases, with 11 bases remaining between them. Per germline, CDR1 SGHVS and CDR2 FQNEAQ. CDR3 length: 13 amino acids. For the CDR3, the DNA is TGTGCCAGCAGCTTAGTTGCAGGGGAGGGCTACACCTTC. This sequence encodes CASSLVAGEGYTF.

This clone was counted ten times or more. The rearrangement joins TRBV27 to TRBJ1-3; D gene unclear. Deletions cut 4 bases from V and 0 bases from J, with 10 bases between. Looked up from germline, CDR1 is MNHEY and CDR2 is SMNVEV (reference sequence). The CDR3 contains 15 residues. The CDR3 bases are TGTGCCAGCAGTTCGACCGGGATCTCTGGAAACACCATATATTTT. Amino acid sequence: CASSSTGISGNTIYF.

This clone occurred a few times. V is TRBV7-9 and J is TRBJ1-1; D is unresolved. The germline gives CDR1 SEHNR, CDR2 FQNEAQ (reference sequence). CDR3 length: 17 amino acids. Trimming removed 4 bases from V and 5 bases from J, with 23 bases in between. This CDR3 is CASSSPAGGHQGTEAFF. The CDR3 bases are TGTGCCAGCAGCTCCCCGGCAGGTGGGCACCAAGGGACTGAAGCTTTCTTT.

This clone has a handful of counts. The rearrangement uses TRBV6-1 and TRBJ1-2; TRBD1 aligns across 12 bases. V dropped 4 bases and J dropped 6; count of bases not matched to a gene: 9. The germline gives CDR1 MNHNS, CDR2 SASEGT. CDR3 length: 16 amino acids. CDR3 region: CASSAYPGQGAHGYTF. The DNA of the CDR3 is TGTGCCAGCAGTGCTTATCCGGGACAGGGGGCCCATGGCTACACCTTC.